This is a list of T cell receptor beta chains from one sample in a study of blood T cells in healthy people across ages. TCRdb used MiXCR to reprocess the 5' RACE reads, holding one entry per CDR3 protein. The table shows 1.5 million to 1.8 million distinct CDR3 sequences, with around 40% occurring only once. The source material was blood. These receptors came from a woman aged 18-29 years in good health. Each CDR3 is given with its conserved first and last residue. The D gene is left open where the match is weak. Clone size is stated in some rows and not others, as once, few, many or a class when expanded.

size: .
V: TRBV28
length: 10
D: .
J: TRBJ1-6
DNA: TGTGCCAGCAGTGGGGGGACCCTCCACTTT
CDR3: CASSGGTLHF

size: .
V: TRBV6-1
length: 14
D: TRBD1
J: TRBJ1-2
DNA: TGTGCCAGCAACCTTGACAGGGTGGTCTATGGCTACACCTTC
CDR3: CASNLDRVVYGYTF

size: few
V: TRBV3-1
length: 13
D: .
J: TRBJ1-1
DNA: TGTGCCAGCAGCCCAAGTACGGGCCCAGAAGCTTTCTTT
CDR3: CASSPSTGPEAFF

size: few
V: TRBV6-2/TRBV6-3
length: 17
D: TRBD2
J: TRBJ2-1
DNA: TGTGCCAGCAGCCTAACCGGACTAGCGGGGTCCTACAATGAGCAGTTCTTC
CDR3: CASSLTGLAGSYNEQFF

size: .
V: TRBV20-1
length: 14
D: TRBD2
J: TRBJ2-5
DNA: TGCAGTGCAACTAGCGGGAGGGCCAGCGAGACCCAGTACTTC
CDR3: CSATSGRASETQYF

size: few
V: TRBV20-1
length: 13
D: .
J: TRBJ1-5
DNA: TGCAGTGCTAGACTGGATAGCAATCAGCCCCAGCATTTT
CDR3: CSARLDSNQPQHF

size: .
V: TRBV20-1
length: 14
D: .
J: TRBJ2-7
DNA: TGCAGTGCTAGAGATTCGCTGGCAGCCTACGAGCAGTACTTC
CDR3: CSARDSLAAYEQYF

size: few
V: TRBV13
length: 17
D: TRBD2
J: TRBJ2-3
DNA: TGTGCCAGCAGCTTAGGGCTAGCGGGAGCAAGCACAGATACGCAGTATTTT
CDR3: CASSLGLAGASTDTQYF

size: .
V: TRBV27
length: 15
D: .
J: TRBJ2-7
DNA: TGTGCCAGCAGTTGGGCGGGACGGAGGCTCTACGAGCAGTACTTC
CDR3: CASSWAGRRLYEQYF

size: .
V: TRBV20-1
length: 15
D: TRBD2
J: TRBJ2-1
DNA: TGCAGTGCTAGAGCGACCGGGACTACCTACAATGAGCAGTTCTTC
CDR3: CSARATGTTYNEQFF

size: few
V: TRBV20-1
length: 15
D: TRBD2
J: TRBJ2-5
DNA: TGCAGTGCTAGACCCGCGGGGGGGCCCCAAGAGACCCAGTACTTC
CDR3: CSARPAGGPQETQYF

size: .
V: TRBV27
length: 16
D: .
J: TRBJ2-1
DNA: TGTGCCAGCAGTTTATATCGCAGGGGAGCTTACAATGAGCAGTTCTTC
CDR3: CASSLYRRGAYNEQFF

size: .
V: TRBV29-1
length: 15
D: .
J: TRBJ2-1
DNA: TGCAGCGTTGAAGAAGGACGGCGGTCCTACAATGAGCAGTTCTTC
CDR3: CSVEEGRRSYNEQFF

size: .
V: TRBV11-2
length: 15
D: TRBD1
J: TRBJ2-5
DNA: TGTGCCAGCAGCTCCACCGGGACAGGAGTAGATGAGCAGTACTTC
CDR3: CASSSTGTGVDEQYF

size: .
V: TRBV12-3/TRBV12-4
length: 15
D: .
J: TRBJ2-3
DNA: TGTGCCAGCAGTTTTGGGGATTTAAGCACAGATACGCAGTATTTT
CDR3: CASSFGDLSTDTQYF

size: few
V: TRBV28
length: 16
D: TRBD1
J: TRBJ1-6
DNA: TGTGCCAGCAGTGGTTTACGGGACAGTGCTTTGAGACCCCTCCACTTT
CDR3: CASSGLRDSALRPLHF